The source of this T cell receptor (beta chain) is a study of CD8 T cells in Susac syndrome. Findings and caveats of the study: Regarding the TCR sequencing and HLA analysis, the study admitted that a relatively small number of individuals were involved.

Bulk CD8+ and CD4+ cells came from magnetic negative isolation; CD8+ TEMRA by FACS. With random hexamers, reverse transcription was performed on roughly 0.5 to 1 ug of RNA. MiXCR, run by TCRdb on the immunoSEQ multiplex PCR reads, gives a single entry per CDR3 protein. In the table there are about 140,000 distinct CDR3 sequences, about 95% of which are singletons. Per germline, CDR1 DFQATT and CDR2 SNEGSKA (reference sequence). The CDR3 has 14 amino acids. V dropped 3 bases and J dropped 4 bases, with 15 bases sitting between them. On this clonotype itself: Its antigen is unknown.

The TCR sequence derives from a human donor with multiple sclerosis. The chain employs TRBV20-1 and TRBJ1-2; a possible D gene is TRBD1 (6 bases). Source material: CD4+ T cells from PBMCs. CDR3 sequence: CSASGQGSSYGYTF. CDR3 bases: TGCAGTGCTAGTGGGCAGGGGTCCTCCTATGGCTACACCTTC.